The TCR beta chain described here comes from a study of blood T cell repertoires in COVID-19. At the level of the study: The samples span acute and convalescent COVID-19 from the United States, Italy and Spain. T cells, B-cell-depleted T cells, or PBMCs provided the cDNA or gDNA that served as material.

Germline V CDR1 and CDR2: SNHLY, FYNNEI. The CDR3 spans 11 residues. The V gene lost 5 bases and the J gene lost 4 bases, with 6 bases spanning the gap. As concerns this clone: Other DNA sequences within the sample encode an identical CDR3.

Per the original data handling: Cell counts per sample came from amplifying reference gene primers. Repertoires were generated with immunoSEQ multiplex PCR, while TCRdb's copy carries only in-frame clones and drops some. The DNA was the basis for D and trimming; V, J and clone size are from that table. Here the sample spans about 200,000 clones, just over 90% being singletons. The specimen was peripheral blood. The chain recombines TRBV2 with TRBJ2-7; TRBD1 might be the D (6 bases). This TCR was recovered from a man aged 25-40 years with acute or convalescent COVID-19. The CDR3 DNA is TGTGCCAGCAGTACAGGGTACGAGCAGTACTTC. This gives the protein CASSTGYEQYF.